This T cell receptor (beta chain) was retrieved from a study of shared clonotypes between healthy human individuals (dated by TCRdb to the early 2020s). In terms of the full investigation: A couple of women and three men aged 18 to 49 years were included in the cohort. Per donor, three plates each were used for CD4 naive and CD4 memory, two for CD8 naive, and one for CD8 memory. To estimate repertoire size and how much clonotypes are shared between individuals, the study performed deep sequencing of blood TCR repertoires from about five healthy adults. To increase sequencing depth and limit assay-specific biases, TCR repertoire library preparation and sequencing were carried out by different laboratories using diverse techniques. Leukapheresis yielded between about 0.9 and 10 billion PBMCs per donor.

As to this clone: Its antigen specificity is not known. No quality values exist for individual bases; no much larger clone is one base distant.

From the cysteine up to the phenylalanine, the CDR3 has a length of 9 residues. Just the 27-base CDR3 DNA is kept, in frame starting at base 1. The donors were healthy, HIV-negative adults with no recently reported acute infections or vaccinations. Every donor was a Caucasian adult living in Nashville, Tennessee, USA. CD8 memory samples consisted of magnetically selected CD45RO+ cells combined with CCR7-negative CD45RA+ effector memory (TemRA) cells. After blood collection by leukapheresis, PBMCs were isolated using Ficoll-Histopaque density gradient centrifugation and then cryopreserved in the vapor phase of liquid nitrogen. Analytical flow cytometry was used to check the purity and quantity of each magnetically sorted T cell population. Genomic DNA was isolated from each sorted fraction and quantified by UV absorbance on a Nanodrop 2000c. Study-level results and caveats: Pairwise subsampling led to the expectation that sequencing depth would affect the degree of clonotype sharing among donors. Across a few donors, approximately 5% of naive CD4, roughly 3.8% of naive CD8, around 2.1% of memory CD4, and 0.3% to 0.45% of memory CD8 clonotypes were shared. Higher generation probabilities were observed for clonotypes shared by all four sorted-subset donors than for non-shared clonotypes. Estimated clonotype richness was generally larger for naive than for memory subsets. Sampling was restricted to blood, and TCR repertoires in tissues likely differ from the TCR repertoires found in blood. Rarefaction of sorted-subset datasets indicated incomplete sequencing despite the large sequencing depth. Because the study included only a small number of donors, the genetic and exposure-history diversity represented was limited.

Using the deep immunoSEQ assay, TCR CDR3 regions were amplified from genomic DNA by multiplex PCR. For each cell subset, the extracted genomic DNA was distributed evenly across all wells of several immunoSEQ 96-well plates, and each plate served as one replicate. For sorted subsets, each replicate PCR was loaded with roughly 190 ng genomic DNA, equivalent to 25,000 to 35,000 T cell genomes. Purified libraries were quantified with a Qubit 3.0 fluorometer, sized on a Bioanalyzer 2100, and re-quantified with the KAPA Library Quantification kit. A separate single-read 150-cycle Illumina NextSeq 550 flow cell was used to sequence each immunoSEQ 96-well plate. The study's own analysis went as follows. Because the immunoSEQ output held only junctional sequences and lacked quality scores, the filtering could not match the filtering applied to full-length reads. Sequences were annotated with PyIR, a Python wrapper for IgBLAST v1.9, and V/J genes and CDR3 were assigned using IMGT germline references. Reads with weak V/J assignments (E-value above 1e-6), missing CDR3, stop codons, out-of-frame junctions, or ambiguous translated residues were removed. V3J clonotypes were defined as sequences sharing an identical inferred V gene, J gene, and CDR3 amino acid sequence. Percentage overlap between repertoires was computed as shared unique clonotypes divided by the size of the smaller repertoire. RTK rarefaction, the Chao1 estimator, and Recon v2.1 estimates of unobserved clonotypes were used to assess repertoire richness. For all TCRbeta clonotypes obtained by the gDNA method from a handful of donors, generation probabilities were computed with OLGA. The table comes from immuneACCESS by way of TCRdb, which keeps in-frame sequences with V and J called. Part of the clones is missing from these tables; in studies checked, under half for an unresolved V gene and the rest for unknown reasons. That table is the source of V, J and clone size, and D and trimming were worked out from the DNA. Across this sample there are approximately 710,000 clones, with less than 95% seen only once. Together, the top ten hold approximately 35% of the sample.

This TCR derives from a man between 18 and 35 years old in good health. Some clones in this sample may be carry-over from other donors' samples. The chain is assembled from TRBV3-2 and TRBJ2-1. TRBV3-2 is a known pseudogene. Sequencing used memory CD8+ T cells from PBMCs. What the cell subset or site label conveys for this sample: CD45RO+ cells pooled with CCR7-negative TemRA cells. The DNA sequence reads TGTGCCGGAAACAATGAGCAGTTCTTC. Its coded protein is CAGNNEQFF.